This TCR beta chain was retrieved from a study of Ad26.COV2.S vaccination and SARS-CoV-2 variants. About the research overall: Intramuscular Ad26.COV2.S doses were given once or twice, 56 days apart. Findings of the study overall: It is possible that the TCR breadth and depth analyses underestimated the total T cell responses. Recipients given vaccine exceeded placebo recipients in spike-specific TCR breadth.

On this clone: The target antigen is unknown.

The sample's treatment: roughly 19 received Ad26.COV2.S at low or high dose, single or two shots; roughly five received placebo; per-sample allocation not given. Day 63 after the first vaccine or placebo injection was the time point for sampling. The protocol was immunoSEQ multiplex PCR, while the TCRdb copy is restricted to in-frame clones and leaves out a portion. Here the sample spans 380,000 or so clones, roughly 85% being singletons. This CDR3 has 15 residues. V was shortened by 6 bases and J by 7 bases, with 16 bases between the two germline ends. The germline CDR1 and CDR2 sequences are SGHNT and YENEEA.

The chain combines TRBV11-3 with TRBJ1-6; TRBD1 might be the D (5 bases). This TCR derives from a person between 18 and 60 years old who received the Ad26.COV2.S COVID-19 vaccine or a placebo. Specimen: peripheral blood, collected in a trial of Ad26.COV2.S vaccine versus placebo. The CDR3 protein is CASSDRGTRNSPLHF. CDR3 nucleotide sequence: TGTGCCAGCAGTGACCGAGGGACGAGAAATTCACCCCTCCACTTT. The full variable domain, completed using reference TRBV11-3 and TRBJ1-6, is EAGVVQSPRYKIIEKKQPVAFWCNPISGHNTLYWYLQNLGQGPELLIRYENEEAVDDSQLPKDRFSAERLKGVDSTLKIQPAELGDSAVYLCASSDRGTRNSPLHFGNGTRLTVT.